Listed below are T cell receptor beta chains from one sample, sequenced in a study of blood T cell repertoires in COVID-19. TCRdb's copy holds only in-frame clones and misses some; the assay was immunoSEQ multiplex PCR. Of roughly 170,000 clones in the sample, 78% were seen once. The sequenced sample was PBMCs or T cells enriched from blood (not recorded which). The source is a woman between 45 and 65 years old who had recovered from COVID-19. Both conserved end residues are trimmed from each CDR3.

>10|TRBJ2-5|TRBV7-7
ASRSSGETQY
>10|TRBJ2-7|TRBV28
ASSLSRYEQY
>13|TRBJ2-1|TRBV27
ASRIGSGYYNEQF
>12|TRBJ1-2|TRBV25-1
ASSGGTGSYGYT
>13|TRBJ2-5|TRBV29-1
SVELAGGRSETQY
>17|TRBJ2-2|TRBV4-3
ASSQEDLAGQGGTGELF
>14|TRBJ2-1|TRBV19
ASSIDRASSYNEQF
>12|TRBJ1-2|TRBV25-1
ASSDSRTGVGYT
>15|TRBJ2-6|TRBV18
ASSPPGTGNGANVLT
>12|TRBJ1-1|TRBV24-1
ATRPGNLNTEAF
>13|TRBJ2-7|TRBV7-9
ASSLGGGVIYEQY
>12|TRBJ1-2|TRBV2
ASSPGQGPYGYT
>13|TRBJ2-1|TRBV11-2
ASSLGLAAGDEQF
>12|TRBJ1-1|TRBV7-9
ASSRDRVGTEAF
>14|TRBJ2-7|TRBV18
ASSPLGDTPLDKQY
>16|TRBJ2-1|TRBV11-2
ASSYRWMSVSSYNEQF
>14|TRBJ2-3|TRBV10-3
AISDPLAGGTDTQY
>10|TRBJ2-5|TRBV5-1
ASSLAEETQY
>13|TRBJ2-3|TRBV15
ATSRDRGYTDTQY
>16|TRBJ2-3|TRBV6-2/TRBV6-3
ASSFPTSAGGPSDTQY
>13|TRBJ2-1|TRBV24-1
ATSESSALGDEQF
>14|TRBJ2-5|TRBV11-2
ASSPGLAGGEETQY
>9|TRBJ2-3|TRBV24-1
ATKGADTQY
>14|TRBJ2-5|TRBV18
ASSPPGTSGQETQY
>12|TRBJ2-7|TRBV11-3
ASSSRDRGDEQY
>10|TRBJ2-7|TRBV19
ASSSRRSEQY
>11|TRBJ2-1|TRBV28
ATIAGSYNEQF
>13|TRBJ2-2|TRBV7-8
ASSQRSGNAGELF
>10|TRBJ1-1|TRBV28
ASSDSITEAF
>14|TRBJ1-2|TRBV19
ASSISTAGRNDGYT
>13|TRBJ2-7|TRBV7-9
ASSFYSGFSYEQY
>11|TRBJ1-2|TRBV4-1
ASRQGARYGYT
>12|TRBJ2-7|TRBV5-6
ASSWGLQGDEQY
>12|TRBJ1-2|TRBV10-3
AISREQGPYGYT
>12|TRBJ2-7|TRBV1
TSSQNGRPYEQY
>15|TRBJ1-3|TRBV18
ASSPGQGFISGNTIY
>12|TRBJ1-2|TRBV3-1/TRBV3-2
ASSQEGGSYGYT
>11|TRBJ1-2|TRBV28
ASNEGLLWGYT
>12|TRBJ1-2|TRBV30
AWSPTGGIYGYT
>10|TRBJ2-7|TRBV7-9
ASTRLDYEQY
>13|TRBJ2-7|TRBV6-5
ASSRYQLTTYEQY
>14|TRBJ2-1|TRBV7-2
ASSLRAGERSNEQF
>13|TRBJ2-2|TRBV5-8
ASTNSGRGTGELF
>12|TRBJ2-7|TRBV11-1
ASSLRSRENEQY
>11|TRBJ2-3|TRBV30
AWGEGSTDTQY
>12|TRBJ2-7|TRBV5-5
ASSLTSGIGEQY
>12|TRBJ1-2|TRBV7-9
ASSNDRNAYGYT
>13|TRBJ2-1|TRBV11-1
ASSLGIQTGNEQF
>11|TRBJ2-7|TRBV27
ASSTTSDYEQY
>10|TRBJ1-2|TRBV28
ASSTGKLGYT
>11|TRBJ1-2|TRBV19
ASSMSRSYGYT
>12|TRBJ2-2|TRBV19
ASSDRAAGGELF
>11|TRBJ1-5|TRBV15
ATSIRVGQPQH
>12|TRBJ1-2|TRBV7-9
ASSLETGGSGYT